This entry is about one T cell receptor beta chain. Stated time point: persistent/refractory GD, antithyroid drugs over 5 years with positive TRAb. PBMC RNA was the source of the TCR library. Blood from the periphery, about 9 milliliters in all, was drawn into EDTA tubes. This specimen comes from a study of regulatory T cells in long-lasting Graves disease. Across the study: More than 5 years of antithyroid drugs with positive TSH receptor antibodies defined persistent Graves' disease.

The V end lost 3 bases, the J end lost 4 bases, and 7 bases lay between the germline ends. Germline loops: CDR1 KGHSH, CDR2 LQKENI. CDR3 size: 13 residues. Arm-PCR of CDR3 regions and iRepertoire HTBI primers were used to build TCR beta libraries. TCRdb re-derived calls from the multiplex PCR reads in MiXCR, one entry per CDR3 protein. Counted here are about 660,000 distinct CDR3 sequences, 30% occurring once; the ten biggest clones make up roughly 46%. The sequence was obtained from a female donor with Graves disease. The gene calls are TRBV18 and TRBJ2-4, with D perhaps matching TRBD2 (5 bases). The sequencing here drew on peripheral blood mononuclear cells (PBMCs), taken when the disease was refractory, from a patient treated with antithyroid drugs. The CDR3: CASSPAGKNIQYF. For the CDR3, the DNA is TGTGCCAGCTCACCGGCGGGTAAAAACATTCAGTACTTC.